This T cell receptor beta chain was sequenced for a study of shared T cell receptors in the human thymus. The repertoire was sequenced with immunoSEQ multiplex PCR; TCRdb's copy has only in-frame clones and lacks some. This table holds hundreds of thousands of clones, around 85% found once. V shed 3 bases and J shed 3 bases, with 8 bases lying between them. CDR3 length: 13 amino acids. Germline V gene sequence: CDR1 SEHNR, CDR2 FQNEAQ (reference sequence). This sample also appeared in a second study, on human thymus T cells.

This receptor was obtained from a girl under three years old with a congenital heart defect. The specimen sequenced was thymocytes. The chain combines TRBV7-9 with TRBJ1-1, with D perhaps matching TRBD1 (5 bases). The CDR3 protein is CASSFVGDTEAFF. As DNA, the CDR3 is TGTGCCAGCAGCTTCGTAGGGGACACTGAAGCTTTCTTT.